One sample yielded the 20 T cell receptor beta chains listed below, sequenced in a study of radiotherapy plus CTLA-4 blockade in lung cancer. Method: immunoSEQ multiplex PCR; TCRdb's copy keeps in-frame clones and lacks some. The repertoire holds roughly 39,000 clones, with over 65% as singletons. The sample here was peripheral blood, taken from a patient treated with radiotherapy plus ipilimumab. The receptors were gathered from a human donor with non-small cell lung cancer who had stable disease on radiotherapy plus ipilimumab.

This sequence joins TRBV7-6 and TRBJ2-7, with TRBD1 as a possible D gene (5 bases). CDR3 length: 16 amino acids. Trimming pared 0 bases from V and 2 bases from J, leaving 14 bases between. Germline-derived CDR1 and CDR2 are SGHVS and FNYEAQ. CDR3 residues: CASSLAGSGKPYEQYF. The CDR3 DNA follows: TGTGCCAGCAGCTTAGCGGGGTCAGGGAAGCCCTACGAGCAGTACTTC.

This clone was seen only once. The rearrangement links TRBV30 to TRBJ1-2; D not resolved. In germline, CDR1 is GTSNPN, CDR2 SVGIG (reference sequence). CDR3 length: 11 amino acids. The CDR3 protein is CANAANYGYTF. The CDR3 DNA reads TGTGCGAACGCGGCTAACTATGGCTACACCTTC.

V gene TRBV2 combines with J gene TRBJ1-6, with D perhaps TRBD1 (5 bases). CDR1 SNHLY and CDR2 FYNNEI come from the germline V gene. This CDR3 has 11 residues. Trimming pared 6 bases from V and 8 bases from J, leaving 5 bases between. Here the CDR3 DNA reads TGTGCCAGCAGGGGGGATTCACCCCTCCACTTT. This sequence encodes CASRGDSPLHF.

The rearrangement joins TRBV27 to TRBJ2-1, with a possible D match to TRBD2 (5 bases). The CDR3 has 13 residues. The V and J ends lost 3 bases and 7 bases respectively, with 10 bases between them. Germline V gene lookup returns CDR1 MNHEY and CDR2 SMNVEV (reference sequence). The CDR3 nucleotides are TGTGCCAGCAGTTTCGTCGGCGGGAATGAGCAGTTCTTC. Encoded protein: CASSFVGGNEQFF.

The rearrangement uses TRBV28 and TRBJ1-1; TRBD1 might be the D (6 bases). V was pared by 2 bases and J by 1 base, with 11 bases between. This CDR3 is 15 amino acids long. Germline V lookup: CDR1 MDHEN, CDR2 SYDVKM. CDR3 nucleotides: TGTGCCAGCAGTTTAGCGACAGGACCGAACACTGAAGCTTTCTTT. Translated, it gives CASSLATGPNTEAFF.

This chain uses TRBV7-8 with TRBJ1-2; the D gene is possibly TRBD1 (5 bases). The CDR3 sequence is 15 residues long. The germline gives CDR1 SGHVS, CDR2 FQNEAQ. The V end lost 5 bases, the J end lost 4 bases, and 17 bases lay between the germline ends. The CDR3 bases are TGTGCCAGCAGCGGTCAGATCCAGGGTTTCTATGGCTACACCTTC. Translation gives CASSGQIQGFYGYTF.

In this sample, this clone turned up a few times. This chain joins TRBV7-2 and TRBJ1-5; 7 bases agree with TRBD1. Trimming removed 4 bases from V and 2 bases from J; junction bases left unmatched: 2. Germline V CDR1 and CDR2: SGHTA, FQGNSA. This CDR3 is 14 amino acids long. In nucleotides, the CDR3 is TGTGCCAGCAGCTCAGGGGGACGCAATCAGCCCCAGCATTTT. It yields the protein CASSSGGRNQPQHF.

The genes are TRBV2 and TRBJ1-1; no firm D call. The germline CDR1 and CDR2 sequences are SNHLY and FYNNEI. Trimming stripped 5 bases from V and 0 bases from J, with 10 bases between. This CDR3 is built from 14 residues. DNA of the CDR3: TGTGCCAGCAGTCCACAGCTCATGAACACTGAAGCTTTCTTT. It specifies CASSPQLMNTEAFF.

The chain couples TRBV29-1 to TRBJ1-2; D call uncertain. The V gene's germline CDR1 is SQVTM and CDR2 ANQGSEA. This CDR3 region has 10 residues. The V end was cut by 2 bases, the J end by 6 bases, with 4 bases between. CDR3 sequence reads: CSVETDGYTF. CDR3 nucleotides: TGCAGCGTTGAAACAGATGGCTACACCTTC.

The chain is built from TRBV7-2 and TRBJ1-6; D might be TRBD1 (6 bases). CDR1 SGHTA and CDR2 FQGNSA come from the germline V gene. The CDR3 extends over 13 amino acids. Trimming took 5 bases from V and 7 from J, leaving 9 bases between them. CDR3 coding DNA: TGTGCCAGCAGCAGGGACATCAATTCACCCCTCCACTTT. Protein product: CASSRDINSPLHF.

The chain employs TRBV19 and TRBJ2-1; the match to TRBD1 covers 7 bases. Trimming cost V 7 bases and J 4 bases; bases outside gene matches: 7. The germline V gene has CDR1 LNHDA and CDR2 SQIVND (reference sequence). There are 14 residues in the CDR3. CDR3 loop: CASIRGQPYNEQFF. CDR3 DNA sequence: TGTGCCAGTATTAGGGGACAGCCGTACAATGAGCAGTTCTTC.

This clone has only a few counts. The rearrangement uses TRBV6-1 and TRBJ1-2; D possibly corresponds to TRBD1 (6 bases). The V gene lost 6 bases and the J gene lost 3 bases, with 17 bases spanning the gap. The CDR3 is 15 residues long. The germline V gene has CDR1 MNHNS and CDR2 SASEGT. Here the CDR3 reads CASSRRIQGYYGYTF. CDR3 nucleotide sequence: TGTGCCAGCAGCCGAAGAATACAGGGTTACTATGGCTACACCTTC.

The V gene is TRBV15, the J gene TRBJ2-7, with D possibly TRBD1 on 5 matching bases. Germline CDR1 is LNHNV and CDR2 is YYDKDF (reference sequence). This CDR3 comprises 15 residues. V gave up 0 bases and J gave up 1 base, with 10 bases separating them. CDR3 sequence reads: CATSRDPRASYEQYF. The CDR3 bases are TGTGCCACCAGCAGAGATCCCAGGGCGTCCTACGAGCAGTACTTC.

The chain is built from TRBV19 and TRBJ1-4; D uncertain. The CDR3 is 13 amino acids. V was pared by 6 bases and J by 0 bases, with 5 bases between. Germline assignment: CDR1 LNHDA and CDR2 SQIVND (reference sequence). CDR3 residues: CASSLTTNEKLFF. The CDR3 bases are TGTGCCAGTAGCCTGACAACTAATGAAAAACTGTTTTTT.

The CDR3: CASSFGRVLYGYTF. Here the CDR3 DNA reads TGTGCCAGCAGCTTTGGCAGGGTACTGTATGGCTACACCTTC. The V call is TRBV7-2, the J call TRBJ1-2, with D perhaps matching TRBD1 (5 bases). The CDR3 loop spans 14 amino acids. Per the germline V gene, CDR1 is SGHTA and CDR2 is FQGNSA. V gave up 3 bases and J gave up 5 bases, with 13 bases separating them.

This chain links TRBV14 with TRBJ2-3, with TRBD2 as a possible D gene (7 bases). The CDR3 runs to 16 residues. The germline V gene encodes CDR1 SGHDN and CDR2 FVKESK. V was clipped by 2 bases and J by 0 bases, with 12 bases between them. The DNA of the CDR3 is TGTGCCAGCAGCCAAAAAAGGGGGGGAAGCACAGATACGCAGTATTTT. This sequence encodes CASSQKRGGSTDTQYF. The full variable domain, rest sourced from reference TRBV14 and TRBJ2-3, is EAGVTQFPSHSVIEKGQTVTLRCDPISGHDNLYWYRRVMGKEIKFLLHFVKESKQDESGMPNNRFLAERTGGTYSTLKVQPAELEDSGVYFCASSQKRGGSTDTQYFGPGTRLTVL.

This chain connects TRBV11-2 to TRBJ2-3; maybe TRBD2 (6 bases). CDR1 is SGHAT and CDR2 is FQNNGV in the germline V gene. V was clipped by 1 base and J by 8 bases, with 7 bases between them. This CDR3 region has 12 residues. CDR3 protein: CASSLVRGTQYF. CDR3 sequence (DNA): TGTGCCAGCAGCTTAGTGCGGGGTACGCAGTATTTT.

The genes are TRBV29-1 and TRBJ1-1; weak D call: TRBD1 (6 bases). CDR1 is SQVTM, CDR2 ANQGSEA, per germline. CDR3 size: 13 residues. V dropped 2 bases and J dropped 5 bases, with 12 bases sitting between them. This CDR3 reads CSVERGAQTEAFF. The CDR3 DNA is TGCAGCGTTGAAAGGGGGGCTCAAACTGAAGCTTTCTTT.

This clone was seen a handful of times. The chain is built from TRBV9 and TRBJ1-6; possible D gene TRBD1, 5 bases. Germline V gene sequence: CDR1 SGDLS, CDR2 YYNGEE. The V and J ends lost 3 bases and 10 bases respectively, with 23 bases between them. This CDR3 is built from 17 residues. The chain's CDR3 is CASSDTAQRPGGSPLHF. CDR3 in DNA: TGTGCCAGCAGCGATACTGCACAGCGCCCCGGGGGGTCACCCCTCCACTTT.

The chain employs TRBV7-3 and TRBJ1-1; D is possibly TRBD1 (5 bases). Germline CDR1 SGHTA, CDR2 FQGTGA. The length of the CDR3 is 15 residues. Trimming left V 1 base short and J 1 base short, with 10 bases between. The CDR3 reads CASSLNPDKNTEAFF. The CDR3 DNA reads as TGTGCCAGCAGCTTAAACCCGGACAAGAACACTGAAGCTTTCTTT. The whole variable domain, filled in from reference TRBV7-3 and TRBJ1-1, reads GAGVSQTPSNKVTEKGKYVELRCDPISGHTALYWYRQSLGQGPEFLIYFQGTGAADDSGLPNDRFFAVRPEGSVSTLKIQRTERGDSAVYLCASSLNPDKNTEAFFGQGTRLTVV.